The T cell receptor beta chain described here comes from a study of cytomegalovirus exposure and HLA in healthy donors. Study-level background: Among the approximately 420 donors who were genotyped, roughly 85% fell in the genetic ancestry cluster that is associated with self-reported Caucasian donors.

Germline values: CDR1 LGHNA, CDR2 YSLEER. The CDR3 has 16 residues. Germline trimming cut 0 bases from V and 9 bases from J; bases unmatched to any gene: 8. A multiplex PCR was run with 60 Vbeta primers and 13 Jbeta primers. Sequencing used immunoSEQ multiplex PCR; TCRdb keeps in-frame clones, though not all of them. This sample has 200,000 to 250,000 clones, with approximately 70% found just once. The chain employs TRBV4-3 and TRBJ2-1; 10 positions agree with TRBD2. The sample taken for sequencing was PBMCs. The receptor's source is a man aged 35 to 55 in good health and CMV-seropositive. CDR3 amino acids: CASSQEEERGGVEQFF. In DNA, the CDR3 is TGCGCCAGCAGCCAAGAGGAGGAGCGGGGGGGCGTTGAGCAGTTCTTC.